These T cell receptor beta chains were read from a single sample in a study of blood T cell repertoires in COVID-19. Here immunoSEQ multiplex PCR was the method, and the copy in TCRdb shows in-frame clones only, minus some. The sample includes about 160,000 clones, approximately 79% of them seen just once. Sequencing was done on a sample of peripheral blood. The receptor set was obtained from an older woman with COVID-19, enrolled during active disease. CDR3s include the opening cysteine and the closing phenylalanine or tryptophan. D genes are given only for firm matches. Part of the rows lack a size; the others show once, few, many or a class for expanded clones.

-	TRBV7-9	TRBJ2-6	-	TGTGCCAGCAGCTTATATGACTCTCCTGGGGCCAACGTCCTGACTTTC	CASSLYDSPGANVLTF
-	TRBV30	TRBJ2-2	-	TGTGCCTCAGGGCCGCACACCGGGGAGCTGTTTTTT	CASGPHTGELFF
-	TRBV5-6	TRBJ2-2	-	TGTGCCAGCAGCTTGGTGGAGGCCGGGGAGCTGTTTTTT	CASSLVEAGELFF
-	TRBV20-1	TRBJ1-5	-	TGCAGTGCTAGTATTGTTACCGGGTGGGATCAGCCCCAGCATTTT	CSASIVTGWDQPQHF
TRBD1	TRBV28	TRBJ1-5	-	TGTGCCAGCAGGGACAGGGAAGATCAGCCCCAGCATTTT	CASRDREDQPQHF
TRBD1	TRBV18	TRBJ1-5	-	TGTGCCAGCTCACCACCTGGGGGGACAGGGTCAAATCAGCCCCAGCATTTT	CASSPPGGTGSNQPQHF
-	TRBV6-5	TRBJ2-7	-	TGTGCCAGCAGGCGGACAGTAGAATCCTACGAGCAGTACTTC	CASRRTVESYEQYF
-	TRBV5-1	TRBJ1-4	few	TGCGCCAGCAGCCGCGAGGGAGGGTTGCTTAATGAAAAACTGTTTTTT	CASSREGGLLNEKLFF
TRBD1	TRBV25-1	TRBJ2-1	-	TGTGCCAGCAGTGTCCCGGGACAGGGAGGCAATGAGCAGTTCTTC	CASSVPGQGGNEQFF
TRBD2	TRBV6-4	TRBJ2-2	-	TGTGCCAGCAGTGACGGCGGGAGCACCGGGGAGCTGTTTTTT	CASSDGGSTGELFF
-	TRBV18	TRBJ1-4	once	TGTGCCAGCTCACCACCGCAGGTTGGTGAAAAACTGTTTTTT	CASSPPQVGEKLFF
-	TRBV28	TRBJ1-2	-	TGTGCCAGCAGTTTAGACTGGCGGAGGTCTGGCTACACCTTC	CASSLDWRRSGYTF
TRBD2	TRBV24-1	TRBJ2-1	-	TGTGCCACCAGTGACATGGGACTAGCAATTAATGAGCAGTTCTTC	CATSDMGLAINEQFF
-	TRBV5-1	TRBJ2-2	once	TGCGCCAGCAGCACACAGCCGAACACCGGGGAGCTGTTTTTT	CASSTQPNTGELFF
-	TRBV19	TRBJ1-5	once	TGTGCCAGTATGTCAGGGATCAATCAGCCCCAGCATTTT	CASMSGINQPQHF
-	TRBV7-9	TRBJ1-4	-	TGTGCCAGCAGCTTTAGTACCGCCAATGAAAAACTGTTTTTT	CASSFSTANEKLFF
-	TRBV28	TRBJ2-5	-	TGTGCCAGCAGTTTATTTATGGGCAACCAAGAGACCCAGTACTTC	CASSLFMGNQETQYF
-	TRBV28	TRBJ2-1	-	TGTGCCAGCAGTTTGCGGGACGGCGGTTACAATGAGCAGTTCTTC	CASSLRDGGYNEQFF
TRBD2	TRBV9	TRBJ2-7	-	TGTGCCAGCAGCGTAGCTGGACTAGGAATTCAAAAAACCTACGAGCAGTACTTC	CASSVAGLGIQKTYEQYF
-	TRBV21-1	TRBJ2-1	once	TGTGCCAGCAGCAAAGATGGAAGAGCGGGGAGCTCCTACAATGAGCAGTTCTTC	CASSKDGRAGSSYNEQFF
-	TRBV5-1	TRBJ2-5	once	TGCGCCAGCAGCTTGGTACCAGGGGTCTTCCAAGAGACCCAGTACTTC	CASSLVPGVFQETQYF
-	TRBV19	TRBJ2-1	-	TGTGCCAGTAGTATAGACCGTAGCTCCTACAATGAGCAGTTCTTC	CASSIDRSSYNEQFF
-	TRBV19	TRBJ2-3	-	TGTGCCAGTAGTTTGGCTAGCTGGACCACAGATACGCAGTATTTT	CASSLASWTTDTQYF
TRBD2	TRBV27	TRBJ2-1	-	TGTGCCAGCAGTCCACGACCTCTCGGGACTAGCGGGGTGAAGCAGTTCTTC	CASSPRPLGTSGVKQFF
TRBD2	TRBV6-5	TRBJ2-1	-	TGTGCCAGCAGACTAGCGCTCTACAATGAGCAGTTCTTC	CASRLALYNEQFF
-	TRBV28	TRBJ2-2	few	TGTGCCAGCGGATCCACAGGGCTTACCGGGGAGCTGTTTTTT	CASGSTGLTGELFF
TRBD2	TRBV11-1	TRBJ2-7	-	TGTGCCAGCAGCTTCGCGGGAGGGCCCTTTTACGAGCAGTACTTC	CASSFAGGPFYEQYF
-	TRBV28	TRBJ1-2	-	TGTGCCAGCAGACGCCTAACGGAGGGACTCTATGGCTACACCTTC	CASRRLTEGLYGYTF
-	TRBV7-2	TRBJ1-2	-	TGTGCCAGCAGCCCATCGGCGGGGGTATATGGCTACACCTTC	CASSPSAGVYGYTF
-	TRBV7-9	TRBJ1-4	-	TGTGCCAGCAGCTTAGGGGGCAGGGCGATTGAAAAACTGTTTTTT	CASSLGGRAIEKLFF
TRBD2	TRBV9	TRBJ2-1	-	TGTGCCAGCAGCCCCAGGGAGGGCTCCTACAATGAGCAGTTCTTC	CASSPREGSYNEQFF
-	TRBV5-4	TRBJ1-6	once	TGTGCCAGCAGCTTGGGGGGGGATAATTCACCCCTCCACTTT	CASSLGGDNSPLHF
-	TRBV3-1/TRBV3-2	TRBJ1-1	-	TGTGCCAGCAGCCAGGGCAGCAACACTGAAGCTTTCTTT	CASSQGSNTEAFF
-	TRBV19	TRBJ1-1	-	TGTGCCAGTAGTGCCAGAGGGCGTAGCACTGAAGCTTTCTTT	CASSARGRSTEAFF
TRBD2	TRBV5-4	TRBJ2-1	-	TGTGCCAGCAGTTACCTGACTAGCGGGACTGAGCAGTTCTTC	CASSYLTSGTEQFF
-	TRBV7-4	TRBJ2-3	-	TGTGCCAGCAGCGCGGGACTTCAGCCTCTCACAGATACGCAGTATTTT	CASSAGLQPLTDTQYF
-	TRBV7-3	TRBJ2-3	few	TGTGCCAGCAGTCCCCTCGGAGGGGGCACAGATACGCAGTATTTT	CASSPLGGGTDTQYF
TRBD1	TRBV7-9	TRBJ1-2	-	TGTGCCAGCAGCTCTGGGACAGCGAGGCGCTACACCTTC	CASSSGTARRYTF
TRBD2	TRBV28	TRBJ2-7	once	TGTGCCAGCGCCGCGGGAGAATACGAGCAGTACTTC	CASAAGEYEQYF
TRBD1	TRBV4-1	TRBJ1-6	-	TGCGCCAGCAGCCAAGTTGGGACAGGGAATTCACCCCTCCACTTT	CASSQVGTGNSPLHF
-	TRBV5-1	TRBJ2-6	-	TGCGCCAGCAGCGATACAGCTTTCTCTGGGGCCAACGTCCTGACTTTC	CASSDTAFSGANVLTF
-	TRBV7-9	TRBJ2-6	many	TGTGCCAGCAGCTCGGCCAGGGAGGCTGGGGCCAACGTCCTGACTTTC	CASSSAREAGANVLTF
-	TRBV3-1/TRBV3-2	TRBJ1-6	-	TGTGCCAGCAGCCCCAGCTCCTATAATTCACCCCTCCACTTT	CASSPSSYNSPLHF
-	TRBV7-3	TRBJ2-3	-	TGTGCCAGCAGCTTAACGTCCTACCGGGGGGACAAAGATACGCAGTATTTT	CASSLTSYRGDKDTQYF
-	TRBV7-3	TRBJ2-3	few	TGTGCCAGCAGCTTCCAGGCGGGGTCCGCAGATACGCAGTATTTT	CASSFQAGSADTQYF
-	TRBV5-5	TRBJ1-1	once	TGTGCCAGCAGCTTGGGAGGGCTTAGGGAAGCTTTCTTT	CASSLGGLREAFF
TRBD1	TRBV2	TRBJ2-1	-	TGTGCCAGCAGGAGGACAGGGGTCATCGATGAGCAGTTCTTC	CASRRTGVIDEQFF
-	TRBV20-1	TRBJ1-4	-	TGCAGTGCTAGTGGGGCCAGGGTGGCTAATGAAAAACTGTTTTTT	CSASGARVANEKLFF
-	TRBV10-1	TRBJ2-2	-	TGCGCCAGCAGTGAGTCCCTAGCGGGGGAGCTGTTTTTT	CASSESLAGELFF
-	TRBV6-5	TRBJ1-1	-	TGTGCCAGCCAGGGTACGAGAGAAGCTTTCTTT	CASQGTREAFF
TRBD2	TRBV6-5	TRBJ2-7	-	TGTGCCAGCAGTTACTCAACTAGCGGGCTCTCCTACGAGCAGTACTTC	CASSYSTSGLSYEQYF
TRBD1	TRBV4-2	TRBJ2-2	-	TGTGCCAGCAGCCAAGATTGGTCGGAGGACAGGACAAACACCGGGGAGCTGTTTTTT	CASSQDWSEDRTNTGELFF
-	TRBV13	TRBJ2-1	-	TGTGCCAGCAGCCCCCGGGACACCTTCTACAATGAGCAGTTCTTC	CASSPRDTFYNEQFF
-	TRBV5-1	TRBJ2-7	few	TGCGCCAGCCAGACCGCCCCAGGCCCCTACGAGCAGTACTTC	CASQTAPGPYEQYF
TRBD2	TRBV7-3	TRBJ2-3	-	TGTGCCAGCAGCTTGGGACTAGCGGGAGGGGATACGCAGTATTTT	CASSLGLAGGDTQYF
-	TRBV15	TRBJ1-2	-	TGTGCCACCAGCAGAGAAGGCAGGTTCTATGGCTACACCTTC	CATSREGRFYGYTF
TRBD2	TRBV2	TRBJ2-1	-	TGTGCCAGCGGAGCGGGGGACAATGAGCAGTTCTTC	CASGAGDNEQFF
-	TRBV9	TRBJ2-5	once	TGTGCCAGCAGACCCAACGGGGGAGAGACCCAGTACTTC	CASRPNGGETQYF
TRBD1	TRBV28	TRBJ1-4	-	TGTGCCAGCAGACGGGACAGGGGAACTGAAAAACTGTTTTTT	CASRRDRGTEKLFF
TRBD2	TRBV3-1/TRBV3-2	TRBJ2-4	-	TGTGCCAGCAGCCAAGAAGGGACTAGCCGCCAATTAGCCAAAAACATTCAGTACTTC	CASSQEGTSRQLAKNIQYF